This T cell receptor beta chain emerged from a study of OX40 agonist ivuxolimab in advanced cancers. Only in-frame clones appear in the TCRdb table, and some are missing; sequencing was by immunoSEQ multiplex PCR. The table lists about 79,000 clones, approximately 84% of them singletons. This clone appeared once. This CDR3 is 15 amino acids long. Per the germline V gene, CDR1 is SGDLS and CDR2 is YYNGEE. V was cut by 0 bases and J by 4 bases, with 11 bases left in between. The chain carries TRBV9 and TRBJ2-1; no clear D. The sequence was obtained from an adult with an advanced solid tumor such as melanoma, head and neck, liver or kidney cancer. This specimen was CD4+ or CD8+ T cells sorted from blood, taken in a trial of the OX40 agonist ivuxolimab. The DNA of the CDR3 is TGTGCCAGCAGCGTAGGCGGACCTTCTTACAATGAGCAGTTCTTC. It yields the protein CASSVGGPSYNEQFF.